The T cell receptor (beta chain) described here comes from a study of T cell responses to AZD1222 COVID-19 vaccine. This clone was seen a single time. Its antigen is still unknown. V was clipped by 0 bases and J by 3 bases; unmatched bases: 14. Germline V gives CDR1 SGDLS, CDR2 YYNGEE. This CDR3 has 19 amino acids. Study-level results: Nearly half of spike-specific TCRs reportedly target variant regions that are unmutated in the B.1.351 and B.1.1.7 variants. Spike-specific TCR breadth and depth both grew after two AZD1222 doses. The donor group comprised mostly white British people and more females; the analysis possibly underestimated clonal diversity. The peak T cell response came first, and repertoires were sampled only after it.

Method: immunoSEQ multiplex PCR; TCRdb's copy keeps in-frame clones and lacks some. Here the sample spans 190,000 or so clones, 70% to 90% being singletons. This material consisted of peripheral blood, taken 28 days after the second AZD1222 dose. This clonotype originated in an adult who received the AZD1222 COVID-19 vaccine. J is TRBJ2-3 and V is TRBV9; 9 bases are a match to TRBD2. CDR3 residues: CASSVAGAGGPIGTDTQYF. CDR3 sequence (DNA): TGTGCCAGCAGCGTAGCCGGGGCGGGAGGGCCGATTGGGACAGATACGCAGTATTTT. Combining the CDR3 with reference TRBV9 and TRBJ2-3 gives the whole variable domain DSGVTQTPKHLITATGQRVTLRCSPRSGDLSVYWYQQSLDQGLQFLIQYYNGEERAKGNILERFSAQQFPDLHSELNLSSLELGDSALYFCASSVAGAGGPIGTDTQYFGPGTRLTVL.